This passage covers 31 T cell receptor beta chains from one sample sequenced in a study of T cell responses to AZD1222 COVID-19 vaccine. Profiled with immunoSEQ multiplex PCR; TCRdb holds only in-frame clones, not every one. In the table there are around 140,000 clones, just under 95% of which are singletons. Sequenced material: peripheral blood, taken on day 0 of AZD1222 vaccination. Every receptor here comes from an adult in good health.

The rearrangement joins TRBV24-1 to TRBJ2-1; D gene ambiguous. Germline CDR1 is KGHDR and CDR2 is SFDVKD. This CDR3 region has 12 residues. The V end lost 2 bases, the J end lost 5 bases, and 3 bases lay between the germline ends. The DNA of the CDR3 is TGTGCCACCAGTGATTGGCACAATGAGCAGTTCTTC. This sequence encodes CATSDWHNEQFF.

The chain joins TRBV15 to TRBJ1-2; D unresolved. Trimming took off 5 bases at V and 4 bases at J, with 17 bases between the two ends. This CDR3 comprises 15 residues. The germline V gene encodes CDR1 LNHNV and CDR2 YYDKDF (reference sequence). The CDR3 sequence: CATSPEAAARYGYTF. DNA of the CDR3: TGTGCCACCAGCCCTGAGGCCGCAGCGCGCTATGGCTACACCTTC.

The chain employs TRBV18 and TRBJ2-7; 8 nucleotides align to TRBD1. V shed 2 bases, J shed 2 bases, and the junction held 8 bases outside the gene matches. CDR3 length: 16 amino acids. Germline CDR1 reads KGHSH; CDR2 reads LQKENI. The CDR3 sequence is CASSPTPGQEAYEQYF. CDR3 DNA: TGTGCCAGCTCACCAACCCCGGGACAGGAAGCCTACGAGCAGTACTTC. Full variable domain (missing parts from reference TRBV18 and TRBJ2-7): NAGVMQNPRHLVRRRGQEARLRCSPMKGHSHVYWYRQLPEEGLKFMVYLQKENIIDESGMPKERFSAEFPKEGPSILRIQQVVRGDSAAYFCASSPTPGQEAYEQYFGPGTRLTVT.

The CDR3, as DNA: TGTGCCAGCAGCTTGGCAGGGACAGGGCTCTCTGGAAACACCATATATTTT. Encoded protein: CASSLAGTGLSGNTIYF. J is TRBJ1-3 and V is TRBV5-4, with 9 positions matching TRBD1. The J segment lost 0 bases and the V segment lost 0 bases, leaving 4 bases of the junction unmatched. The CDR3 is made up of 17 amino acids. Per the germline V gene, CDR1 is SGHNT and CDR2 is YYREEE (reference sequence).

The chain has TRBV25-1 and TRBJ1-1, with 7 bases matching TRBD1. Germline loops: CDR1 MGHDK, CDR2 SYGVNS. This CDR3 is built from 16 residues. After removal of 1 base from V and 3 bases from J, the junction contained 8 bases not matched to a gene. The chain's CDR3 is CASSELGRGIDTEAFF. In DNA form, the CDR3 reads TGTGCCAGCAGTGAATTAGGCAGGGGGATTGACACTGAAGCTTTCTTT.

This clone has more than one count but fewer than ten. This chain joins TRBV6-5 and TRBJ1-1, with no clear D. The CDR3 consists of 14 residues. V lost 5 bases and J lost 1, with 11 bases in between. The germline CDR1 and CDR2 sequences are MNHEY and SVGAGI. CDR3 nucleotide sequence: TGTGCCAGCAGTCCGGACGTTTGGAACACTGAAGCTTTCTTT. Its protein product is CASSPDVWNTEAFF.

CDR3 sequence (DNA): TGCAGTGCTAGGGTGAACACTGAAGCTTTCTTT. Protein sequence: CSARVNTEAFF. V is TRBV20-1 and J is TRBJ1-1; D unclear. CDR3 length: 11 amino acids. Between the trimmed V and J ends, which lost 3 bases and 0 bases, there was a span of 2 bases. Germline V gene lookup returns CDR1 DFQATT and CDR2 SNEGSKA (reference sequence).

The gene calls are TRBV4-1 and TRBJ2-3; D gene unclear. Germline CDR1 is MGHRA and CDR2 is YSYEKL. There are 13 residues in the CDR3. The V and J ends lost 4 bases and 4 bases respectively, with 9 bases between them. CDR3 bases: TGCGCCAGCAGCCCCCGCCTCCCAGATACGCAGTATTTT. It yields the protein CASSPRLPDTQYF.

This sequence joins TRBV28 and TRBJ2-5; 11 nucleotides agree with TRBD2. The CDR3 spans 17 residues. Germline V gene sequence: CDR1 MDHEN, CDR2 SYDVKM. V shed 3 bases and J 2 bases; nucleotides not matched to a gene: 8. The CDR3 is CASSFRLAGGVQETQYF. For the CDR3, the DNA is TGTGCCAGCAGTTTCCGTCTAGCGGGAGGAGTACAAGAGACCCAGTACTTC. Together with reference TRBV28 and TRBJ2-5, the CDR3 gives the full variable domain: DVKVTQSSRYLVKRTGEKVFLECVQDMDHENMFWYRQDPGLGLRLIYFSYDVKMKEKGDIPEGYSVSREKKERFSLILESASTNQTSMYLCASSFRLAGGVQETQYFGPGTRLLVL.

This chain connects TRBV4-1 to TRBJ1-1, with D uncertain. The length of the CDR3 is 16 residues. In germline, CDR1 is MGHRA, CDR2 YSYEKL. V shed 3 bases and J shed 2 bases, with 16 bases lying between them. The CDR3 protein is CASSQTRVGGNTEAFF. Here the CDR3 DNA reads TGCGCCAGCAGCCAGACGAGGGTGGGTGGAAACACTGAAGCTTTCTTT.

The chain carries TRBV5-6 and TRBJ1-5; weak D call: TRBD1 (6 bases). Germline CDR1 reads SGHDT; CDR2 reads YYEEEE. The CDR3 runs to 14 residues. The V and J ends lost 5 bases and 1 base respectively, with 10 bases between them. The CDR3 sequence is CASSDTGSNQPQHF. CDR3 coding DNA: TGTGCCAGCAGTGATACAGGGAGCAATCAGCCCCAGCATTTT.

As DNA, the CDR3 is TGTGCCAGCAGCCAAAATGACCGACTAGGGGATGAGCAGTTCTTC. Translated, it gives CASSQNDRLGDEQFF. The V and J genes are TRBV14 and TRBJ2-1, with a weak D call TRBD2 (6 bases). Germline V lookup: CDR1 SGHDN, CDR2 FVKESK. Trimming removed 2 bases at V and 8 bases at J, with 16 bases between. CDR3 length: 15 amino acids.

This clone was seen a few times. Here the CDR3 reads CASSANRRGVGQPQHF. DNA for the CDR3: TGTGCCAGCAGTGCCAATCGGAGGGGGGTCGGCCAGCCCCAGCATTTT. The chain recombines TRBV2 with TRBJ1-5; perhaps TRBD1 as D (6 bases). V was clipped by 4 bases and J by 7 bases, with 20 bases between them. The CDR3 has 16 amino acids. Germline lookup yields CDR1 SNHLY and CDR2 FYNNEI. The whole variable domain, filled in from reference TRBV2 and TRBJ1-5, reads EPEVTQTPSHQVTQMGQEVILRCVPISNHLYFYWYRQILGQKVEFLVSFYNNEISEKSEIFDDQFSVERPDGSNFTLKIRSTKLEDSAMYFCASSANRRGVGQPQHFGDGTRLSIL.

This CDR3 reads CASSEDRGEKLFF. The CDR3 nucleotides read TGTGCCAGCAGTGAGGACAGGGGAGAAAAACTGTTTTTT. The chain joins TRBV2 to TRBJ1-4; the match to TRBD1 covers 9 bases. The CDR3 has 13 residues. Losses at the gene ends were 3 bases for V and 8 bases for J; bases not matched to a gene: 1. Germline loops: CDR1 SNHLY, CDR2 FYNNEI.

The chain has TRBV3-1 (or the pseudogene TRBV3-2) and TRBJ1-2; TRBD1 might be the D (5 bases). This CDR3 region has 13 residues. Per germline, CDR1 LGHDT and CDR2 YNNKEL (reference sequence). V was clipped by 2 bases and J by 13 bases, with 17 bases between them. This CDR3 is CASSQSPAGASTF. The CDR3, as DNA: TGTGCCAGCAGCCAATCCCCCGCCGGGGCGAGCACCTTC.

This clone was counted between two and nine times. This CDR3 is CASRATGVSNQPQHF. Here the CDR3 DNA reads TGTGCCAGCAGAGCGACAGGGGTCAGCAATCAGCCCCAGCATTTT. The chain recombines TRBV2 with TRBJ1-5, with TRBD1 identical over 8 bases. Trimming took 6 bases from V and 1 from J; bases not matched to a gene: 5. This CDR3 region has 15 residues. Germline V gene data show CDR1 as SNHLY and CDR2 as FYNNEI. Looking up the rest from reference TRBV2 and TRBJ1-5 gives the full variable domain: EPEVTQTPSHQVTQMGQEVILRCVPISNHLYFYWYRQILGQKVEFLVSFYNNEISEKSEIFDDQFSVERPDGSNFTLKIRSTKLEDSAMYFCASRATGVSNQPQHFGDGTRLSIL.

The chain employs TRBV3-1 (or the pseudogene TRBV3-2) and TRBJ2-7; D might be TRBD1 or TRBD2, each matching 5 bases. This CDR3 region has 14 residues. The V end lost 9 bases, the J end lost 1 base, and 16 bases lay between the germline ends. Germline V lookup: CDR1 LGHDT, CDR2 YNNKEL (reference sequence). The CDR3, as DNA: TGTGCCAGTCAACTCGGGGCCAAATCCTACGAGCAGTACTTC. Translating gives CASQLGAKSYEQYF.

J is TRBJ2-3 and V is TRBV6-6; D call uncertain. Germline V gene sequence: CDR1 MNHNY, CDR2 SVGAGI (reference sequence). The CDR3 is 13 amino acids. V was cut by 2 bases and J by 0 bases, with 3 bases left in between. As DNA, the CDR3 is TGTGCCAGCAGTTACCAGAGCACAGATACGCAGTATTTT. This translates into CASSYQSTDTQYF.

The chain couples TRBV7-8 to TRBJ2-7; D is unclear. Trimming stripped 5 bases from V and 2 bases from J, with 10 bases between. Germline V gene sequence: CDR1 SGHVS, CDR2 FQNEAQ. This CDR3 is 13 amino acids long. The CDR3 DNA reads TGTGCCAGCAGCGAAAACACACCCTACGAGCAGTACTTC. Protein sequence: CASSENTPYEQYF.

The V gene is TRBV7-9, the J gene TRBJ1-4; D remains unclear. Germline V gene data show CDR1 as SEHNR and CDR2 as FQNEAQ (reference sequence). CDR3 length: 15 amino acids. The V and J ends lost 5 bases and 5 bases respectively, with 15 bases between them. The CDR3 DNA reads TGTGCCAGCAGCCCGGGCCTTTCGGGGAATGAAAAACTGTTTTTT. Translation gives CASSPGLSGNEKLFF. Filled out from reference TRBV7-9 and TRBJ1-4, the complete variable domain reads DTGVSQNPRHKITKRGQNVTFRCDPISEHNRLYWYRQTLGQGPEFLTYFQNEAQLEKSRLLSDRFSAERPKGSFSTLEIQRTEQGDSAMYLCASSPGLSGNEKLFFGSGTQLSVL.

The chain joins TRBV12-2 to TRBJ2-3; TRBD2 is the table's D call and was not checked against the DNA. TRBV12-2 is flagged as a pseudogene. The CDR3 runs to 19 residues. The CDR3 protein is CASRLPAGGPLAVTDTQYF. The CDR3 coding sequence is TGTGCAAGTCGCTTACCAGCGGGAGGCCCGTTGGCGGTCACAGATACGCAGTATTTT.

This CDR3 is CASSLDRGLRNYGYTF. For the CDR3, the DNA is TGTGCCAGCAGCTTGGACAGGGGGCTTAGGAACTATGGCTACACCTTC. The J gene is TRBJ1-2, the V gene TRBV5-6, with 9 positions matching TRBD1. From germline, CDR1 is SGHDT and CDR2 YYEEEE. This CDR3 contains 16 residues. V lost 0 bases and J lost 2; bases outside the gene matches: 5.

The V call is TRBV6-5, the J call TRBJ2-7, with a weak D call TRBD1 (6 bases). The CDR3 has 13 residues. Germline CDR1 is MNHEY and CDR2 is SVGAGI. V dropped 7 bases and J dropped 5 bases, with 15 bases sitting between them. The CDR3 nucleotides read TGTGCCAGCATTTTCTCCAGGGGAAACGAGCAGTACTTC. Amino acids: CASIFSRGNEQYF.

The rearrangement links TRBV7-9 to TRBJ1-1; no clear D gene. The germline gives CDR1 SEHNR, CDR2 FQNEAQ (reference sequence). V shed 5 bases and J shed 6 bases, with 19 bases lying between them. The CDR3 runs to 15 residues. The DNA of the CDR3 is TGTGCCAGCAGCCCCCCCACGGGGTGGAGGGCTGAAGCTTTCTTT. Its protein product is CASSPPTGWRAEAFF.

The chain has TRBV15 and TRBJ2-3; tentatively, D is TRBD1 (5 bases). The CDR3 loop spans 14 amino acids. Trimming stripped 5 bases from V and 0 bases from J, with 9 bases between. CDR1 is LNHNV and CDR2 is YYDKDF in the germline V gene (reference sequence). CDR3 loop: CATSPRQSTDTQYF. The CDR3 region has the DNA TGTGCCACCAGCCCGCGACAGAGCACAGATACGCAGTATTTT.

Remarks on this clone: The same CDR3 also results from other DNA sequences found in this sample. The genes are TRBV9 and TRBJ2-7, with 13 bases aligning to TRBD2. CDR3 size: 15 residues. Germline CDR1 is SGDLS and CDR2 is YYNGEE. Unmatched junction bases numbered 1, after V lost 2 bases and J lost 2 bases. The CDR3 bases are TGTGCCAGCAGCGTCGGGACTAGCGGGGCCTACGAGCAGTACTTC. Amino acid sequence: CASSVGTSGAYEQYF.

The chain couples TRBV19 to TRBJ1-1; 8 nucleotides align to TRBD1. The germline CDR1 and CDR2 sequences are LNHDA and SQIVND (reference sequence). J gave up 6 bases and V 5 bases, and 5 bases lay outside the gene matches. The CDR3 has 13 amino acids. The CDR3 DNA reads as TGTGCCAGTAGTGTCGACAGGGGATCTGAAGCTTTCTTT. Protein product: CASSVDRGSEAFF.

The CDR3 DNA reads as TGTGCCACTAGCCGAGGCTCCTACAATGAGCAGTTCTTC. It translates to CATSRGSYNEQFF. This rearrangement joins TRBV6-5 to TRBJ2-1, with a weak D call TRBD2 (5 bases). Per the germline V gene, CDR1 is MNHEY and CDR2 is SVGAGI. V was trimmed by 10 bases and J by 0 bases, leaving 10 bases between them. This CDR3 contains 13 residues.

This chain links TRBV27 with TRBJ1-2; 9 nucleotides align to TRBD1. Germline values: CDR1 MNHEY, CDR2 SMNVEV (reference sequence). The CDR3 runs to 16 residues. The J segment lost 2 bases and the V segment lost 0 bases, leaving 4 bases of the junction unmatched. CDR3 bases: TGTGCCAGCAGTTTATCCGGACAGGGGCTAAACTATGGCTACACCTTC. This sequence encodes CASSLSGQGLNYGYTF.

J is TRBJ2-1 and V is TRBV9; weak D call: TRBD2 (6 bases). The V end lost 3 bases, the J end lost 0 bases, and 7 bases lay between the germline ends. This CDR3 has 14 residues. The germline gives CDR1 SGDLS, CDR2 YYNGEE. CDR3 sequence reads: CASSAGGSYNEQFF. The DNA of the CDR3 is TGTGCCAGCAGCGCCGGGGGCTCCTACAATGAGCAGTTCTTC.

The chain couples TRBV6-5 to TRBJ1-2, with 9 bases aligning to TRBD1. This CDR3 has 15 residues. The V gene end was trimmed by 5 bases and the J gene end by 1 base; junction bases not matched to a gene: 5. Per the germline V gene, CDR1 is MNHEY and CDR2 is SVGAGI. CDR3 sequence: CASSSYRGLNYGYTF. Written as DNA, the CDR3 is TGTGCCAGCAGTAGCTACAGGGGGCTTAACTATGGCTACACCTTC.